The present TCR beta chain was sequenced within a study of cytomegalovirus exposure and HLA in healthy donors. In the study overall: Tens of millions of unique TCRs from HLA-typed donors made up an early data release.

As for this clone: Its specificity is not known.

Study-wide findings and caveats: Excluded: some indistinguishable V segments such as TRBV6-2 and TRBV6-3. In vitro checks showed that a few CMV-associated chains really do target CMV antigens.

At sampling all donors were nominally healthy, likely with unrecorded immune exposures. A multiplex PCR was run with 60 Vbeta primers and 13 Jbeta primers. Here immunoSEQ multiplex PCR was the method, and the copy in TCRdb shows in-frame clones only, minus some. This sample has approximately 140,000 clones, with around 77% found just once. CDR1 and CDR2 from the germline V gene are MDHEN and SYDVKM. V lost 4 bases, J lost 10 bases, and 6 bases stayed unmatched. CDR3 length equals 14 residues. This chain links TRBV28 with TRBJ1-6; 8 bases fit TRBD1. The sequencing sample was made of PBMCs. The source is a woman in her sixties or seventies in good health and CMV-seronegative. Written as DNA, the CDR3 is TGTGCCAGCAGTTCCAGGGGGCTAAGCTCACCCCTCCACTTT. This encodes CASSSRGLSSPLHF.